What follows describes a single TCR beta chain. Antigen: not known. The data stem from a study of cytomegalovirus exposure and HLA in healthy donors. Study in general: The same platform used for the roughly 600 first-cohort repertoires was also used for the 100 to 150 validation repertoires, as a later analysis reported.

Clones were read by immunoSEQ multiplex PCR, and TCRdb kept only the in-frame ones, dropping some. Of under 250,000 clones listed, over 80% are singletons. Separate from the roughly 670-subject first cohort, the approximately 120-subject validation cohort was the one that the donors belonged to. Study-wide points: Diagnosis of cytomegalovirus status made by the classifier reportedly showed high specificity and sensitivity.

The CDR3 is 14 amino acids. J gave up 5 bases and V 4 bases, and 8 bases lay outside the gene matches. The germline CDR1 and CDR2 sequences are SGHRS and YFSETQ. The sequenced sample consisted of PBMCs. The chain combines TRBV5-1 with TRBJ2-7, with 8 bases lining up with TRBD1. The sequence came from a woman between 18 and 29 years old in good health and CMV-seronegative. The CDR3 DNA reads as TGCGCCAGCAGCACCGGACAGGGTTTGAACGAGCAGTACTTC. It is translated as CASSTGQGLNEQYF.